The rows below give T cell receptor beta chains drawn from one sample of a study of T cell repertoires in cytomegalovirus infection. TCRdb used MiXCR to reprocess the reads, holding one entry per CDR3 protein. Here the sample spans 150,000 to 200,000 distinct CDR3 sequences, over 25% being singletons. The sequencing input was PBMCs. Receptor source: a human donor in good health (CMV status not recorded). Some clones in this sample may be carry-over from other donors' samples. CDR3s include the opening cysteine and the closing phenylalanine or tryptophan. A D gene is named only where the DNA matches it firmly. Clone size, where shown, is once, few, many, or a class for clones that have expanded.

DNA: TGTGCCAGCAGCTGGGACAGGACGAGCAATCAGCCCCAGCATTTT
CDR3: CASSWDRTSNQPQHF
V: TRBV7-2
size: few
J: TRBJ1-5
D: TRBD1

DNA: TGTGCCAGCAGTGGACAGGGGGGATCCCCCTACGAGCAGTACTTC
CDR3: CASSGQGGSPYEQYF
V: TRBV25-1
size: few
J: TRBJ2-7
D: TRBD1

DNA: TGTGCCAGCAGTACCCGGGGGACAGGGGTCCAAGAGACCCAGTACTTC
CDR3: CASSTRGTGVQETQYF
V: TRBV6-5
size: few
J: TRBJ2-5
D: TRBD1

DNA: TGTGCCAGCAGCCTGGGGGGGGGGGGCCAAGAGACCCAGTACTTC
CDR3: CASSLGGGGQETQYF
V: TRBV11-3
size: -
J: TRBJ2-5
D: TRBD2

DNA: TGCAGTGCTAGAGATTCCAGGGGAGAAAATGAAAAACTGTTTTTT
CDR3: CSARDSRGENEKLFF
V: TRBV20-1
size: few
J: TRBJ1-4
D: -

DNA: TGTGCCAGTAGTATCCAGGGAAGAGATACGCAGTATTTT
CDR3: CASSIQGRDTQYF
V: TRBV19
size: -
J: TRBJ2-3
D: -

DNA: TGTGCCAGCAGTCTTGGACAGGGGTTTGGGTATGGCTACACCTTC
CDR3: CASSLGQGFGYGYTF
V: TRBV28
size: few
J: TRBJ1-2
D: TRBD1

DNA: TGTGCCAGCAGCTATTTGGGGACTAGCGGGGGAGATACGCTGTATTTT
CDR3: CASSYLGTSGGDTLYF
V: TRBV5-6
size: -
J: TRBJ2-3
D: TRBD2

DNA: TGTGCCAGCAGGATGACAGGGGGCGGCTATGGCTACACCTTC
CDR3: CASRMTGGGYGYTF
V: TRBV12-3/TRBV12-4
size: -
J: TRBJ1-2
D: TRBD1

DNA: TGTGCCAGTAGGGATTTGACGGGACGTGGACAGGGAGGAAAGACCCAGTACTTC
CDR3: CASRDLTGRGQGGKTQYF
V: TRBV19
size: -
J: TRBJ2-5
D: TRBD1

DNA: TGCAGCGTTTCTCACGGACTTTCTGGCACAGATACGCAGTATTTT
CDR3: CSVSHGLSGTDTQYF
V: TRBV29-1
size: few
J: TRBJ2-3
D: -

DNA: TGTGCCAGCAGCTTAGCGATGGCAGGGGAGAATTCACCCCTCCACTTT
CDR3: CASSLAMAGENSPLHF
V: TRBV7-2
size: many
J: TRBJ1-6
D: -

DNA: TGTGCCACGACTAGCGGTAGAGGGTACGAGCAGTACTTC
CDR3: CATTSGRGYEQYF
V: TRBV6-5
size: few
J: TRBJ2-7
D: TRBD2

DNA: TGTGCCACCGTACTAGCGGCCGGCACCGGGGAGCTGTTTTTT
CDR3: CATVLAAGTGELFF
V: TRBV19
size: -
J: TRBJ2-2
D: TRBD2

DNA: TGTGCCAGCAGCCTGGAGGTCGCCAGCTCCTACGAGCAGTACTTC
CDR3: CASSLEVASSYEQYF
V: TRBV7-2
size: many
J: TRBJ2-7
D: -

DNA: TGTGCCAGCAGCTTAGGGACAGGGGGCCCCCCCTACGAGCAGTACTTC
CDR3: CASSLGTGGPPYEQYF
V: TRBV7-8
size: -
J: TRBJ2-7
D: TRBD1

DNA: TGTGCCAGCAGCCCATTCACAGGGGGGGCCGGGGAGCTGTTTTTT
CDR3: CASSPFTGGAGELFF
V: TRBV11-2
size: few
J: TRBJ2-2
D: -

DNA: TGCGCCAGCAGCTTGTCGGGACATACGAACACCGGGGAGCTGTTTTTT
CDR3: CASSLSGHTNTGELFF
V: TRBV5-1
size: -
J: TRBJ2-2
D: -

DNA: TGTGCCAGCAGCCAAGATAGCGGGCGTGAAGCTTTCTTT
CDR3: CASSQDSGREAFF
V: TRBV14
size: few
J: TRBJ1-1
D: -

DNA: TGTGCCATCAGTGCCACTAAGGGGGAGACCGGGGAGCTGTTTTTT
CDR3: CAISATKGETGELFF
V: TRBV10-3
size: few
J: TRBJ2-2
D: -

DNA: TGTGCCATCAGTGAGTCGGGGACTAGCCCCTACGAGCAGTACTTC
CDR3: CAISESGTSPYEQYF
V: TRBV10-3
size: -
J: TRBJ2-7
D: TRBD2

DNA: TGTGCCAGCAGCTTAGCGCTGGCGGGGGGGACCGGGGAGCTGTTTTTT
CDR3: CASSLALAGGTGELFF
V: TRBV7-2
size: few
J: TRBJ2-2
D: TRBD2

DNA: TGTGCCAGCAGCTCGGGACTAGCGGCCGATACCGGCACAGATACGCAGTATTTT
CDR3: CASSSGLAADTGTDTQYF
V: TRBV9
size: -
J: TRBJ2-3
D: TRBD2

DNA: TGTGCCAGCAGCTGGGAAGCTGACAGTCTTTTTAATGAAAAACTGTTTTTT
CDR3: CASSWEADSLFNEKLFF
V: TRBV7-9
size: medium-sized
J: TRBJ1-4
D: -

DNA: TGTGCTAGTGGTTTGGCGTGGGAGCCCCAGCATTTT
CDR3: CASGLAWEPQHF
V: TRBV12-5
size: few
J: TRBJ1-5
D: -

DNA: TGTGCCAGCAGTGGCCCGGGTACGTACGAGCAGTACTTC
CDR3: CASSGPGTYEQYF
V: TRBV27
size: -
J: TRBJ2-7
D: -

DNA: TGCAGCGTTGGGGGGGCAGGGGGCAACTATGGCTACACCTTC
CDR3: CSVGGAGGNYGYTF
V: TRBV29-1
size: -
J: TRBJ1-2
D: TRBD1

DNA: TGCAGCGTTGGGGGGGACAGGGATCCCGGGGAAGCTTTCTTT
CDR3: CSVGGDRDPGEAFF
V: TRBV29-1
size: -
J: TRBJ1-1
D: TRBD1

DNA: TGTGCCAGCAGACGACCGGGACAGGCAACTGAAGCTTTCTTT
CDR3: CASRRPGQATEAFF
V: TRBV6-2/TRBV6-3
size: -
J: TRBJ1-1
D: TRBD1